The sequence of this T cell receptor (beta chain) was determined in a study of CD8 T cells in ankylosing spondylitis. Study outcomes and limitations: Clones tied to disease were said to be significantly enriched in matched ankylosing spondylitis synovial fluid.

Note on this clonotype: The antigen is not known.

TCRdb recomputed calls from the 5' RACE reads with MiXCR, one row per CDR3 protein. Here the sample spans approximately 300,000 distinct CDR3 sequences, less than 25% being singletons. Germline V CDR1 and CDR2: MNHEY, SVGEGT. The CDR3 length is 14 residues. Trimming took off 5 bases at V and 0 bases at J, with 11 bases between the two ends. This TCR derives from a female donor with ankylosing spondylitis or in good health (not recorded which). V usage is TRBV6-2 or TRBV6-3 and J usage is TRBJ2-7, with D possibly being TRBD2 (6 bases). The sequencing sample was made of blood, either unsorted or a sorted T cell fraction (not recorded which). The CDR3 region is CASSRLAISYEQYF. CDR3 nucleotides: TGTGCCAGCAGTCGGCTAGCGATCTCCTACGAGCAGTACTTC.